The 31 T cell receptor beta chains in this list originate from one sample, sequenced in a study of early T cells in non-severe SARS-CoV-2 infection. MiXCR, run by TCRdb on the 5' RACE reads, gives a single entry per CDR3 protein. This table holds approximately 60,000 distinct CDR3 sequences, approximately 13% found once. Sample: whole blood. The source of these receptors is an adult who was a healthcare worker with PCR-confirmed SARS-CoV-2 infection or an uninfected control (not recorded which).

This clonotype was picked up many times. The rearrangement joins TRBV15 to TRBJ1-5; 10 bases map to TRBD1. This CDR3 is built from 17 residues. Germline-derived CDR1 and CDR2 are LNHNV and YYDKDF (reference sequence). V gave up 2 bases and J gave up 7 bases; unmatched junction bases: 11. The CDR3 sequence is CATSRRRGTGVEQPQHF. The DNA for the CDR3 is TGTGCCACCAGCAGAAGGAGGGGGACAGGGGTGGAGCAGCCCCAGCATTTT.

This chain connects TRBV4-3 to TRBJ1-2, with D possibly being TRBD1 (6 bases). Trimming stripped 4 bases from V and 1 base from J, with 19 bases between. Germline V gene lookup returns CDR1 LGHNA and CDR2 YSLEER. CDR3 length: 17 residues. This CDR3 reads CASSPARDNRFNYGYTF. The CDR3 DNA follows: TGCGCCAGCAGCCCGGCTAGGGACAATCGATTTAACTATGGCTACACCTTC.

The chain combines TRBV3-1 with TRBJ2-7; D is possibly TRBD1 (6 bases). The CDR3 extends over 14 amino acids. V shed 4 bases and J shed 4 bases, with 14 bases lying between them. Germline V gene lookup returns CDR1 LGHDT and CDR2 YNNKEL (reference sequence). The CDR3 loop reads CASSLRTAKYEQYF. The DNA for the CDR3 is TGTGCCAGCAGCCTCAGGACAGCGAAATACGAGCAGTACTTC.

This clonotype was detected only a few times. The V call is TRBV6-5, the J call TRBJ2-2; possible D gene TRBD1, 5 bases. CDR3 size: 16 residues. In germline, CDR1 is MNHEY, CDR2 SVGAGI. The ends were cut back, 6 bases at V and 1 base at J, with 15 bases in the middle. DNA of the CDR3: TGTGCCAGCAGGGGTAGGGGAATGGGGAACACCGGGGAGCTGTTTTTT. Protein product: CASRGRGMGNTGELFF.

This clonotype was seen ten or more times. V gene TRBV7-8 combines with J gene TRBJ2-1; 11 positions match TRBD2. V was pared by 4 bases and J by 6 bases, with 14 bases of the junction left unmatched. The CDR3 totals 18 residues. Germline V gene sequence: CDR1 SGHVS, CDR2 FQNEAQ. The CDR3 sequence is CASSSNSGGAVIANEQFF. CDR3 nucleotide sequence: TGTGCCAGCAGCTCCAATAGCGGGGGGGCCGTCATCGCCAATGAGCAGTTCTTC.

This clonotype has just a few counts. The V gene is TRBV12-3 or TRBV12-4, the J gene TRBJ2-5; D may be TRBD1 or TRBD2 (6 bases each). CDR3 length equals 15 residues. Trimming removed 5 bases at V and 1 base at J, with 14 bases between. This chain's CDR3 is CASSPTRGAQETQYF. The CDR3 DNA follows: TGTGCCAGCAGTCCGACTAGGGGGGCCCAAGAGACCCAGTACTTC.

The chain joins TRBV5-4 to TRBJ2-5; 7 bases are a match to TRBD1. CDR3 size: 14 residues. The V gene's germline CDR1 is SGHNT and CDR2 YYREEE (reference sequence). J was trimmed by 2 bases and V by 6 bases; bases with no gene match: 7. CDR3 residues: CASNQDRLQETQYF. CDR3 in DNA: TGTGCCAGCAACCAGGACAGGCTTCAAGAGACCCAGTACTTC.

This rearrangement joins TRBV20-1 to TRBJ1-5, with D possibly TRBD1 on 5 matching bases. CDR1 and CDR2 (germline): DFQATT, SNEGSKA (reference sequence). This CDR3 contains 15 residues. Trimming shortened V by 4 bases and J by 0 bases, and 13 bases separated the two germline ends. The CDR3 region is CSATGTDYSNQPQHF. The CDR3 nucleotides read TGCAGTGCTACCGGGACGGACTATAGCAATCAGCCCCAGCATTTT.

The chain recombines TRBV20-1 with TRBJ2-7, with 12 bases aligning to TRBD2. From germline, CDR1 is DFQATT and CDR2 SNEGSKA (reference sequence). This CDR3 comprises 13 residues. Trimming took 4 bases from V and 4 from J; bases not matched to a gene: 2. The CDR3 bases are TGCAGTGCTACTAGCGGGGGGGTTTACGAGCAGTACTTC. It encodes CSATSGGVYEQYF.

This chain joins TRBV6-6 and TRBJ2-7; TRBD1 might be the D (6 bases). With 5 bases removed from V and 0 bases from J, the gap between germline ends came to 17 bases. The CDR3 consists of 16 residues. CDR1 is MNHNY, CDR2 SVGAGI, per germline (reference sequence). The CDR3 sequence is CASSQTQQGSSYEQYF. The CDR3 coding sequence is TGTGCCAGCAGTCAAACGCAACAGGGCAGCTCCTACGAGCAGTACTTC.

The chain is built from TRBV9 and TRBJ1-1, with D possibly TRBD1 on 6 matching bases. V lost 4 bases to trimming and J lost 3 bases, with 19 bases between them. Germline CDR1 is SGDLS and CDR2 is YYNGEE. This CDR3 is 16 amino acids long. For the CDR3, the DNA is TGTGCCAGCAGCATCATCAGGGGAAATTGGGACACTGAAGCTTTCTTT. It is translated as CASSIIRGNWDTEAFF.

This clonotype turned up a few times. V gene TRBV6-5 combines with J gene TRBJ2-1, with D perhaps matching TRBD2 (5 bases). CDR1 is MNHEY and CDR2 is SVGAGI in the germline V gene. The CDR3 covers 12 residues. With 0 bases removed from V and 9 bases from J, the gap between germline ends came to 6 bases. Here the CDR3 DNA reads TGTGCCAGCAGTTACTCCCGGGGTGAGCAGTTCTTC. This encodes CASSYSRGEQFF.

This clonotype was observed many times. The chain employs TRBV25-1 and TRBJ2-3, with TRBD2 matching over 9 bases. In germline, CDR1 is MGHDK, CDR2 SYGVNS. V was clipped by 6 bases and J by 3 bases; unmatched bases: 7. This CDR3 spans 15 amino acids. The CDR3 DNA reads as TGTGCCAGCAGCCCCGGGACTAGCCGTACAGATACGCAGTATTTT. This codes for CASSPGTSRTDTQYF.

The rearrangement uses TRBV7-9 and TRBJ1-1; D is possibly TRBD1 (5 bases). With 5 bases removed from V and 2 bases from J, the gap between germline ends came to 12 bases. This CDR3 region has 14 residues. Germline V gives CDR1 SEHNR, CDR2 FQNEAQ (reference sequence). CDR3 residues: CASSLNGGNTEAFF. In nucleotides, the CDR3 is TGTGCCAGCAGCCTGAATGGGGGAAACACTGAAGCTTTCTTT.

This chain links TRBV11-2 with TRBJ2-3, with D perhaps TRBD1 (5 bases). V lost 2 bases, J lost 5 bases, and 20 bases lay in between. Germline CDR1 SGHAT, CDR2 FQNNGV. CDR3 length: 17 amino acids. CDR3 protein: CASSLRPQLGAIDTQYF. DNA of the CDR3: TGTGCCAGCAGCTTAAGGCCTCAGCTTGGGGCTATAGATACGCAGTATTTT.

The genes are TRBV12-3 or TRBV12-4 and TRBJ1-5; perhaps TRBD1 as D (5 bases). This CDR3 spans 14 amino acids. Trimming removed 6 bases at V and 4 bases at J, with 13 bases between. CDR3 sequence (DNA): TGTGCCAGCAGCACAGTGGGACGAAATCAGCCCCAGCATTTT. Its protein is CASSTVGRNQPQHF.

At least ten counts were recorded for this clonotype. Written as DNA, the CDR3 is TGCAGTGCTGACAATAACTATGGCTACACCTTC. Translation gives CSADNNYGYTF. This sequence joins TRBV20-1 and TRBJ1-2; D is unclear. The germline V and J ends were trimmed by 5 bases and 1 base, with 5 bases remaining between them. The CDR3 has 11 residues. Germline loops: CDR1 DFQATT, CDR2 SNEGSKA (reference sequence).

The chain employs TRBV12-3 or TRBV12-4 and TRBJ2-2; D might be TRBD1 (5 bases). The CDR3 runs 20 residues. The germline V and J ends were trimmed by 6 bases and 0 bases, with 26 bases remaining between them. The CDR3 bases are TGTGCCAGCAGCCCTGAAGACCCAGGGTTAACCAACGCGAACACCGGGGAGCTGTTTTTT. Translating gives CASSPEDPGLTNANTGELFF.

In the case of this clonotype: This may arise from a read error, as a much more abundant clone is one base away. V gene TRBV13 combines with J gene TRBJ2-7; D possibly corresponds to TRBD2 (6 bases). The CDR3 covers 16 residues. Germline V CDR1 and CDR2: PRHDT, FYEKMQ (reference sequence). With 5 bases removed from V and 2 bases from J, the gap between germline ends came to 19 bases. CDR3 DNA sequence: TGTGCCAGCAGCGCCCGCCGAATACTAGCTACCTACGAGCAGTACTTC. Protein sequence: CASSARRILATYEQYF.

This clonotype has more than one count but fewer than ten. V and J are TRBV6-1 and TRBJ1-3, with D uncertain. Trimming removed 1 base from V and 1 base from J, with 8 bases in between. This CDR3 is 15 amino acids long. Germline V gene data show CDR1 as MNHNS and CDR2 as SASEGT. Here the CDR3 reads CASSEGQTSGNTIYF. In DNA form, the CDR3 reads TGTGCCAGCAGTGAAGGTCAGACATCTGGAAACACCATATATTTT.

This clonotype showed up many times. The rearrangement links TRBV19 to TRBJ2-2, with TRBD1 identical over 10 bases. Germline CDR1 LNHDA, CDR2 SQIVND (reference sequence). The CDR3 is made up of 16 amino acids. V shed 7 bases and J 0 bases; nucleotides not matched to a gene: 5. CDR3 DNA sequence: TGTGCCAGTAACACAGGGACAGGGGCGAACACCGGGGAGCTGTTTTTT. Encoded protein: CASNTGTGANTGELFF.

This clonotype appeared many times. This CDR3 reads CSAGRPGPRSGEQFF. DNA of the CDR3: TGCAGTGCTGGACGACCGGGACCACGGTCCGGTGAGCAGTTCTTC. The rearrangement uses TRBV20-1 and TRBJ2-1; D is tentatively TRBD1 or TRBD2 (5 bases each). Trimming left V 5 bases short and J 9 bases short, with 23 bases between. Germline CDR1 DFQATT, CDR2 SNEGSKA (reference sequence). This CDR3 region has 15 residues.

This clonotype came up many times. V and J are TRBV19 and TRBJ2-5, with TRBD1 identical over 7 bases. V dropped 4 bases and J dropped 9; count of bases not matched to a gene: 8. This CDR3 comprises 13 residues. Germline V gene data show CDR1 as LNHDA and CDR2 as SQIVND (reference sequence). The CDR3 reads CASSTTVGTAQYF. In DNA form, the CDR3 reads TGTGCCAGTAGTACAACCGTAGGGACAGCCCAGTACTTC.

CDR3 nucleotide sequence: TGTGCCAGCAGGAAGGTACAGGGAGAGGGCAATCAGCCCCAGCATTTT. Protein sequence: CASRKVQGEGNQPQHF. This chain joins TRBV6-6 and TRBJ1-5; possibly TRBD1 for D (6 bases). The germline V gene has CDR1 MNHNY and CDR2 SVGAGI (reference sequence). With 6 bases removed from V and 2 bases from J, the gap between germline ends came to 17 bases. This CDR3 comprises 16 residues.

As regards this clonotype: This may stem from a read error, because a much larger clone lies one nucleotide away. Lacking the conserved final phenylalanine or tryptophan, this CDR3 likely reflects a read error. The V call is TRBV10-3, the J call TRBJ2-3, with 13 bases lining up with TRBD2. Trimming took 6 bases from V and 3 from J; bases not matched to a gene: 3. The CDR3 consists of 15 residues. Germline V CDR1 and CDR2: ENHRY, SYGVKD. CDR3 nucleotides: TGTGCCATCAGCCAGGGACTAGCGGGGACAGATACGCAGTATATT. As protein: CAISQGLAGTDTQYI.

Comments on this clonotype: A much larger clone differs by one base, so this may be a read error. This chain connects TRBV5-1 to TRBJ1-5; possible D gene TRBD1, 5 bases. CDR1 is SGHRS, CDR2 YFSETQ, per germline. The V gene lost 2 bases and the J gene lost 6 bases, with 15 bases spanning the gap. CDR3 length: 15 amino acids. Here the CDR3 reads CASSFEGSPSQPQHF. CDR3 DNA sequence: TGCGCCAGCAGCTTTGAGGGGAGCCCAAGTCAGCCCCAGCATTTT.

There are a few counts of this clonotype. The chain couples TRBV11-2 to TRBJ1-1, with D possibly TRBD1 on 5 matching bases. The V gene's germline CDR1 is SGHAT and CDR2 FQNNGV. This CDR3 region has 13 residues. Trimming took off 2 bases at V and 8 bases at J, with 12 bases between the two ends. CDR3 bases: TGTGCCAGCAGCTTACAAGACAGCAGAGAAGCTTTCTTT. Translated: CASSLQDSREAFF. Using reference TRBV11-2 and TRBJ1-1 for the parts outside the CDR3, the full variable domain is EAGVAQSPRYKIIEKRQSVAFWCNPISGHATLYWYQQILGQGPKLLIQFQNNGVVDDSQLPKDRFSAERLKGVDSTLKIQPAKLEDSAVYLCASSLQDSREAFFGQGTRLTVV.

CDR3 nucleotide sequence: TGTGCCAGCAGCTTAGCCCCTGGGCACTTGGAGACCCAGTACTTC. Protein product: CASSLAPGHLETQYF. The chain has TRBV7-2 and TRBJ2-5, with unresolved D. The CDR3 has 15 amino acids. Trimming stripped 0 bases from V and 5 bases from J, with 13 bases between. The V gene's germline CDR1 is SGHTA and CDR2 FQGNSA.

This clonotype was recorded at least ten times. The chain employs TRBV7-2 and TRBJ2-7, with TRBD1 identical over 7 bases. Germline values: CDR1 SGHTA, CDR2 FQGNSA. The CDR3 length is 14 residues. V lost 4 bases, J lost 0 bases, and 3 bases stayed unmatched. CDR3 loop: CASSSNRGSYEQYF. CDR3 nucleotides: TGTGCCAGCAGCTCCAACAGGGGCTCCTACGAGCAGTACTTC.

This clonotype is termed medium-sized. The gene calls are TRBV29-1 and TRBJ1-2; D unclear. CDR1 is SQVTM and CDR2 is ANQGSEA in the germline V gene. The CDR3 has 12 residues. V dropped 5 bases and J dropped 6 bases, with 13 bases sitting between them. For the CDR3, the DNA is TGCAGCGTTTCACCCCGGACGCATGGCTACACCTTC. Encoded protein: CSVSPRTHGYTF.

The sample holds a few counts of this clonotype. The CDR3 spells CASSIARRDARNEQFF. In DNA, the CDR3 is TGTGCCAGTAGTATAGCCCGGAGGGACGCACGGAATGAGCAGTTCTTC. The chain recombines TRBV19 with TRBJ2-1; tentative D call: TRBD2 (6 bases). Germline CDR1 is LNHDA and CDR2 is SQIVND (reference sequence). The CDR3 spans 16 residues. The V and J ends lost 1 base and 7 bases respectively, with 17 bases between them.